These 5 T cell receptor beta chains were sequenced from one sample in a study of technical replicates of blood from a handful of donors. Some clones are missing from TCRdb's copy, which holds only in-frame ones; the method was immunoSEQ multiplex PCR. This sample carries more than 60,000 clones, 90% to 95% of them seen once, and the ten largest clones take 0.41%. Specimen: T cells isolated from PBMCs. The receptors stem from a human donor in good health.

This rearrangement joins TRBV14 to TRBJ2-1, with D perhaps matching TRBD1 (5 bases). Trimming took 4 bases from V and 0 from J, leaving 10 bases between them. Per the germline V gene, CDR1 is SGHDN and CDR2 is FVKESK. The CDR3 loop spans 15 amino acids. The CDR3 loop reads CASSPHRSSYNEQFF. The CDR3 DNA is TGTGCCAGCAGCCCTCACAGGAGCTCCTACAATGAGCAGTTCTTC.

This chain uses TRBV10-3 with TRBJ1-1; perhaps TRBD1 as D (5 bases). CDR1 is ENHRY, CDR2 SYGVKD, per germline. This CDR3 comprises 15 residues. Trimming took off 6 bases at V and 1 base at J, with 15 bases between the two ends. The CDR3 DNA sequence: TGTGCCATCAGGACAGAACAGATTCAGAACACTGAAGCTTTCTTT. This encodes CAIRTEQIQNTEAFF.

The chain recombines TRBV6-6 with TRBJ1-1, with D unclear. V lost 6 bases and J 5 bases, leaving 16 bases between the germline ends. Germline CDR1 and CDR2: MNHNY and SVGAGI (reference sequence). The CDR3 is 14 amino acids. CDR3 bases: TGTGCCAGCAGGAGACACGAAGCGGGGACTGAAGCTTTCTTT. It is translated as CASRRHEAGTEAFF.

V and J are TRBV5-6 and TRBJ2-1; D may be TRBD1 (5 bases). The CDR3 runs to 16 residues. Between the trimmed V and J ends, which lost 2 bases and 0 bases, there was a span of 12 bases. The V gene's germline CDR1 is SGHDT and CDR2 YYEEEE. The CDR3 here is CASSFQGPSSYNEQFF. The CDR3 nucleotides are TGTGCCAGCAGCTTCCAGGGTCCAAGCTCCTACAATGAGCAGTTCTTC.

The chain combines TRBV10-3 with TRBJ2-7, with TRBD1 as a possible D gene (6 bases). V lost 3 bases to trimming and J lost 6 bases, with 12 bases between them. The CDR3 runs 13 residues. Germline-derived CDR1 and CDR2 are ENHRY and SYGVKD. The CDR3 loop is CAISDGQGGEQYF. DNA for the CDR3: TGTGCCATCAGTGATGGACAAGGGGGCGAGCAGTACTTC.